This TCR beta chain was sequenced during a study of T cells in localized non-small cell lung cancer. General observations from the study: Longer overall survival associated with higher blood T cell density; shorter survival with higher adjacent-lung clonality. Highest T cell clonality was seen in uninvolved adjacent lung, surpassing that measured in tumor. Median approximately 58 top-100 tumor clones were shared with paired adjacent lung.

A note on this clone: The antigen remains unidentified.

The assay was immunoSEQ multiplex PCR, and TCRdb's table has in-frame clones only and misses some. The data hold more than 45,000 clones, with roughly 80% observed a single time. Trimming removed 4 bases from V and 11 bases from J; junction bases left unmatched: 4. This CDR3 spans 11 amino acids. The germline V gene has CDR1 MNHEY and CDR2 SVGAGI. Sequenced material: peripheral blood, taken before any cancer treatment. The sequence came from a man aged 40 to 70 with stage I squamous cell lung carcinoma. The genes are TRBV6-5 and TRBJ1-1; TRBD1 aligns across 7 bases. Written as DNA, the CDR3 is TGTGCCAGCAGTTCGGACAGGCGGGCTTTCTTT. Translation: CASSSDRRAFF.